This T cell receptor beta chain stems from a study of response to subunit inactivated influenza vaccine. General study results and limits: Each seasonal influenza vaccination, the authors suggested, recruits few new T cells.

Via MiXCR, TCRdb re-called the RT-PCR reads, giving one row per CDR3 protein. The top ten clones hold 7.5% to 8% of a sample with roughly 670,000 distinct CDR3 sequences, around 15% of them seen once. Germline-derived CDR1 and CDR2 are MDHEN and SYDVKM. The CDR3 is 12 amino acids. Between the trimmed V and J ends, which lost 4 bases and 9 bases, there was a span of 10 bases. Note on this clonotype: Its antigen remains unknown.

The chain is built from TRBV28 and TRBJ2-1; D remains ambiguous. This sample comprised PBMCs from blood, obtained 14 to 15 days before vaccination. This TCR was sampled from a man aged 45-65 years who received an inactivated influenza vaccine. The CDR3 nucleotides read TGTGCCAGCAGTTCACCCACGGGTGAGCAGTTCTTC. Translated, it gives CASSSPTGEQFF.